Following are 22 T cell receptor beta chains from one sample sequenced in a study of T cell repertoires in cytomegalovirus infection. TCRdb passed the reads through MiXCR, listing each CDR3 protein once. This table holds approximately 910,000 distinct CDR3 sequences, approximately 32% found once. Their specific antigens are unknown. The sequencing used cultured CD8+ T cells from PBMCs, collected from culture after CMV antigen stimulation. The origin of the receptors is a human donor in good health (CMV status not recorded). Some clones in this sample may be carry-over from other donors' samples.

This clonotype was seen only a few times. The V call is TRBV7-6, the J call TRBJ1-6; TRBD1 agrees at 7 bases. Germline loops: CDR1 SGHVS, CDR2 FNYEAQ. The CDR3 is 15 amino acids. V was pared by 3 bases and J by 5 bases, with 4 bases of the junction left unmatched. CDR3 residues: CASSFTGQNNSPLHF. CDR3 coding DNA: TGTGCCAGCAGCTTCACGGGACAGAATAATTCACCCCTCCACTTT.

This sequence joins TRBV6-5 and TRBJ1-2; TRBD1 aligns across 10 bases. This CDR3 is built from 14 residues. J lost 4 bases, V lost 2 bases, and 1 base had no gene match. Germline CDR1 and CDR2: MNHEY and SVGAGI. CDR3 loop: CASSYGTGAYGYTF. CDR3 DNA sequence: TGTGCCAGCAGTTACGGGACAGGGGCCTATGGCTACACCTTC.

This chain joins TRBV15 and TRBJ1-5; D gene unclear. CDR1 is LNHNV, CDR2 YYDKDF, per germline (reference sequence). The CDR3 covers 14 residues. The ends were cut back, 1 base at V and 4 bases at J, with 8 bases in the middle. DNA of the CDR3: TGTGCCACCAGCAGAGTCTACACTAATCAGCCCCAGCATTTT. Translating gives CATSRVYTNQPQHF. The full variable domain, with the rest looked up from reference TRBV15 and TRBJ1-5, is DAMVIQNPRYQVTQFGKPVTLSCSQTLNHNVMYWYQQKSSQAPKLLFHYYDKDFNNEADTPDNFQSRRPNTSFCFLDIRSPGLGDTAMYLCATSRVYTNQPQHFGDGTRLSIL.

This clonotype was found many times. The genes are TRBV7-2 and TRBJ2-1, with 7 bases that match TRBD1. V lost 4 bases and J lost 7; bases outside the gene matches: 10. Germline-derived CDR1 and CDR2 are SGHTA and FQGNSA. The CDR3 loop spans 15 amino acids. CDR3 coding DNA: TGTGCCAGCAGCTCAAGAGGGGGCTACTGGAATGAGCAGTTCTTC. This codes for CASSSRGGYWNEQFF. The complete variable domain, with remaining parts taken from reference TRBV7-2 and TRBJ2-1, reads GAGVSQSPSNKVTEKGKDVELRCDPISGHTALYWYRQSLGQGLEFLIYFQGNSAPDKSGLPSDRFSAERTGGSVSTLTIQRTQQEDSAVYLCASSSRGGYWNEQFFGPGTRLTVL.

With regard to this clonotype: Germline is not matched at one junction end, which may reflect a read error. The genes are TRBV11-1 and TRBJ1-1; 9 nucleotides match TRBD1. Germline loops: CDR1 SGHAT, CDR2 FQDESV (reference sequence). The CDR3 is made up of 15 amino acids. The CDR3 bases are TGTGCCAACAGCACGGGGTGGACAGGGGATTCGGAAGCTTTCTTT. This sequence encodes CANSTGWTGDSEAFF. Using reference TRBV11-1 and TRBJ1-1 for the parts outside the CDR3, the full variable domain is EAEVAQSPRYKITEKSQAVAFWCDPISGHATLYWYRQILGQGPELLVQFQDESVVDDSQLPKDRFSAERLKGVDSTLKIQPAELGDSAMYLCANSTGWTGDSEAFFGQGTRLTVV.

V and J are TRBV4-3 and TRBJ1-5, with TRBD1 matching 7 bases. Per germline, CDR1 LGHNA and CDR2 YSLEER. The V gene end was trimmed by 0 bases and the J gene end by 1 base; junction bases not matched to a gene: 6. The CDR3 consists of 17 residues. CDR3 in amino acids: CASSQDTAGGSNQPQHF. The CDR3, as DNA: TGCGCCAGCAGCCAAGATACGGCAGGGGGAAGCAATCAGCCCCAGCATTTT.

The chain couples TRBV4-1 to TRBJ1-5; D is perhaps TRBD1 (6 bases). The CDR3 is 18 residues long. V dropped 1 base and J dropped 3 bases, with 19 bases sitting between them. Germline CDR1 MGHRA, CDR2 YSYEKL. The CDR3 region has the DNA TGCGCCAGCAGCCAAGTAACCTCCGGGACATGGCACAATCAGCCCCAGCATTTT. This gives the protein CASSQVTSGTWHNQPQHF.

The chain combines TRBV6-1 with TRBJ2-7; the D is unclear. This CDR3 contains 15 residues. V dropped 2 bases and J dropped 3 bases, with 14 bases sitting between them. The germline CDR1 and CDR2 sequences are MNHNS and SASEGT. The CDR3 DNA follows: TGTGCCAGCAGTGAATGGCAGGATAGACACTACGAGCAGTACGTC. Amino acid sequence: CASSEWQDRHYEQYV.

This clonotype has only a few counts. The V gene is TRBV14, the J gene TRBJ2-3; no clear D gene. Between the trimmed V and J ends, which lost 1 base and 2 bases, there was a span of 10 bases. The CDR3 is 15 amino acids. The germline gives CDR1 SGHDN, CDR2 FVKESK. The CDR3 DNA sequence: TGTGCCAGCAGCCAAGTAGAAGAGATCACAGATACGCAGTATTTT. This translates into CASSQVEEITDTQYF.

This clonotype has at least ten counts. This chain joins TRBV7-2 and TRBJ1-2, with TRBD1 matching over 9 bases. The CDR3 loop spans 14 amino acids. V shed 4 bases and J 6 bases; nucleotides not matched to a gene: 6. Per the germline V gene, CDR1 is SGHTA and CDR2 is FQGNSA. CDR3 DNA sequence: TGTGCCAGCAGCTCCATTACAGGGGGCGATGGCTACACCTTC. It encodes CASSSITGGDGYTF.

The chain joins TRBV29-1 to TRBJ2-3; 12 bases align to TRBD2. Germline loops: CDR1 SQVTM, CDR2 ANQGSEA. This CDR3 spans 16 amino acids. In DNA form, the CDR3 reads TGCGGGGCCTCGGGTCTAGCGGGGGGGCCAGGAGATACGCAGTATTTT. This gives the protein CGASGLAGGPGDTQYF.

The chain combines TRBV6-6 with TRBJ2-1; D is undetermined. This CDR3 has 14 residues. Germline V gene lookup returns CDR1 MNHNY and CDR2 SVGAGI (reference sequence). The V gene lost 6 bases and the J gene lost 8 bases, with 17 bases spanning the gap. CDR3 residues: CASRMDTSGDEQFF. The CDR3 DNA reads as TGTGCCAGCAGAATGGATACCAGTGGCGATGAGCAGTTCTTC.

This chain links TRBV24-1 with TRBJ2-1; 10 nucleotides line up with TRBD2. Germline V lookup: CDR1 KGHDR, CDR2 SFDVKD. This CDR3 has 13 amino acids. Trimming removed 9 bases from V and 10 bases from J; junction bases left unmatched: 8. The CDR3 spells CATQRGGMKEQFF. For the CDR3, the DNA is TGTGCCACCCAGCGGGGGGGAATGAAGGAGCAGTTCTTC.

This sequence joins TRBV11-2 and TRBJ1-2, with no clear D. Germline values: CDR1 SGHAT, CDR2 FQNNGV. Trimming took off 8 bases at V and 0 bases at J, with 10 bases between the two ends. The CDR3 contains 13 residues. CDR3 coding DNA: TGTGCCAGCGCGGGAGGTACTAACTATGGCTACACCTTC. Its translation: CASAGGTNYGYTF.

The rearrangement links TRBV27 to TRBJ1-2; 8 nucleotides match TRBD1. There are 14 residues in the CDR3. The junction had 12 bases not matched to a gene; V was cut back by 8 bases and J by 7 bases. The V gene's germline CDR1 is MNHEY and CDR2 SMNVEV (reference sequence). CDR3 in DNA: TGTGCCAGCCAACCCACAGGGGGGTTTGGTGGCTACACCTTC. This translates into CASQPTGGFGGYTF.

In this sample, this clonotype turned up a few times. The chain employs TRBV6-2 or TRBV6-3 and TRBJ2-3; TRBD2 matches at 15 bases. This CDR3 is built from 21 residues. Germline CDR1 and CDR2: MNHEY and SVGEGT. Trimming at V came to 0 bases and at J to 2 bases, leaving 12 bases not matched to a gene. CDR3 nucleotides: TGTGCCAGCAGTTACTCCATCCGGGATGGACTAGCGGGGGGGTCCACAGATACGCAGTATTTT. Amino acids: CASSYSIRDGLAGGSTDTQYF.

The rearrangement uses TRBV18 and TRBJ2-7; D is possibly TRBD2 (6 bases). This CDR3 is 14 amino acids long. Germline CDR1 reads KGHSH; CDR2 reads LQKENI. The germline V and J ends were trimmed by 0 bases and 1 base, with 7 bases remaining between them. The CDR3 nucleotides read TGTGCCAGCTCACCACCGGACTATTCCTACGAGCAGTACTTC. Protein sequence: CASSPPDYSYEQYF.

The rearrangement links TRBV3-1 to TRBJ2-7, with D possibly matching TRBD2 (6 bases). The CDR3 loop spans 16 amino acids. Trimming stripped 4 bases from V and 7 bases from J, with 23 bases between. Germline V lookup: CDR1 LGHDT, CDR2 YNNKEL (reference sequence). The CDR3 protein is CASSLPPGGTYGEQYF. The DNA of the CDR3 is TGTGCCAGCAGCCTCCCCCCTGGCGGGACCTACGGGGAGCAGTACTTC.

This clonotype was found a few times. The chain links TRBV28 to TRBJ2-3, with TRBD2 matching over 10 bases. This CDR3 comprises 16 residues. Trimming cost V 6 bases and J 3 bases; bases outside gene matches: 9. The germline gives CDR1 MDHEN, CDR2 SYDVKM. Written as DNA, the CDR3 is TGTGCCAGCAGGCCAGCGGGGGGGAGCATTACAGATACGCAGTATTTT. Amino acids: CASRPAGGSITDTQYF. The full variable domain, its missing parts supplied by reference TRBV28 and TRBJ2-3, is DVKVTQSSRYLVKRTGEKVFLECVQDMDHENMFWYRQDPGLGLRLIYFSYDVKMKEKGDIPEGYSVSREKKERFSLILESASTNQTSMYLCASRPAGGSITDTQYFGPGTRLTVL.

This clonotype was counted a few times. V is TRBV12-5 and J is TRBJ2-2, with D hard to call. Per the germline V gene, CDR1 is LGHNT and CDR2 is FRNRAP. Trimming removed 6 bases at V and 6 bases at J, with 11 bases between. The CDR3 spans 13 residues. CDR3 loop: CASGFFLAGELFF. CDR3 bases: TGTGCTAGTGGCTTCTTTCTGGCCGGGGAGCTGTTTTTT. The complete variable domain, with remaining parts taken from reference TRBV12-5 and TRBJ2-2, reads DARVTQTPRHKVTEMGQEVTMRCQPILGHNTVFWYRQTMMQGLELLAYFRNRAPLDDSGMPKDRFSAEMPDATLATLKIQPSEPRDSAVYFCASGFFLAGELFFGEGSRLTVL.

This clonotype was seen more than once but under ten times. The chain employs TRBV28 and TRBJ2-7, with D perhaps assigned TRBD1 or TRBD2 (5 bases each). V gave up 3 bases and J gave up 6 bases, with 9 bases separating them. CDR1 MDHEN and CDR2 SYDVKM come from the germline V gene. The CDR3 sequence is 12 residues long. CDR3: CASSFGGREQYV. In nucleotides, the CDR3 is TGTGCCAGCAGTTTTGGGGGTCGCGAGCAGTACGTC.

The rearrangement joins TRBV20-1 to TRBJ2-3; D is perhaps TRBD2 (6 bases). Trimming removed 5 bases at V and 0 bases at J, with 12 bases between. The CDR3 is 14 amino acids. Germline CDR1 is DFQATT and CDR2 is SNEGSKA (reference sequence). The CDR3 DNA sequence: TGCAGTGCTGGGGGACTTATTAGCACAGATACGCAGTATTTT. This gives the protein CSAGGLISTDTQYF.